The present TCR beta chain was sequenced within a study of CD8 T cells in ankylosing spondylitis. Study results and caveats: The disease-linked clones had a CD8+ phenotype and low blood frequencies.

In TCRdb, the 5' RACE reads were re-called with MiXCR into one record per CDR3 protein. The data show some 270,000 distinct CDR3 sequences, 15% to 20% seen once. The V gene's germline CDR1 is ENHRY and CDR2 SYGVKD. The CDR3 totals 18 residues. Unmatched junction bases numbered 9, after V lost 1 base and J lost 5 bases. This clonotype occurred a few times. What it binds is unknown. This chain uses TRBV10-3 with TRBJ2-1, with 12 bases aligning to TRBD1. The sequence derives from a male donor with ankylosing spondylitis or in good health (not recorded which). The sequenced sample consisted of blood, either unsorted or a sorted T cell fraction (not recorded which). CDR3 residues: CAISEWGAGQGADNEQFF. Written as DNA, the CDR3 is TGTGCCATCAGTGAGTGGGGGGCGGGACAGGGGGCCGACAATGAGCAGTTCTTC.